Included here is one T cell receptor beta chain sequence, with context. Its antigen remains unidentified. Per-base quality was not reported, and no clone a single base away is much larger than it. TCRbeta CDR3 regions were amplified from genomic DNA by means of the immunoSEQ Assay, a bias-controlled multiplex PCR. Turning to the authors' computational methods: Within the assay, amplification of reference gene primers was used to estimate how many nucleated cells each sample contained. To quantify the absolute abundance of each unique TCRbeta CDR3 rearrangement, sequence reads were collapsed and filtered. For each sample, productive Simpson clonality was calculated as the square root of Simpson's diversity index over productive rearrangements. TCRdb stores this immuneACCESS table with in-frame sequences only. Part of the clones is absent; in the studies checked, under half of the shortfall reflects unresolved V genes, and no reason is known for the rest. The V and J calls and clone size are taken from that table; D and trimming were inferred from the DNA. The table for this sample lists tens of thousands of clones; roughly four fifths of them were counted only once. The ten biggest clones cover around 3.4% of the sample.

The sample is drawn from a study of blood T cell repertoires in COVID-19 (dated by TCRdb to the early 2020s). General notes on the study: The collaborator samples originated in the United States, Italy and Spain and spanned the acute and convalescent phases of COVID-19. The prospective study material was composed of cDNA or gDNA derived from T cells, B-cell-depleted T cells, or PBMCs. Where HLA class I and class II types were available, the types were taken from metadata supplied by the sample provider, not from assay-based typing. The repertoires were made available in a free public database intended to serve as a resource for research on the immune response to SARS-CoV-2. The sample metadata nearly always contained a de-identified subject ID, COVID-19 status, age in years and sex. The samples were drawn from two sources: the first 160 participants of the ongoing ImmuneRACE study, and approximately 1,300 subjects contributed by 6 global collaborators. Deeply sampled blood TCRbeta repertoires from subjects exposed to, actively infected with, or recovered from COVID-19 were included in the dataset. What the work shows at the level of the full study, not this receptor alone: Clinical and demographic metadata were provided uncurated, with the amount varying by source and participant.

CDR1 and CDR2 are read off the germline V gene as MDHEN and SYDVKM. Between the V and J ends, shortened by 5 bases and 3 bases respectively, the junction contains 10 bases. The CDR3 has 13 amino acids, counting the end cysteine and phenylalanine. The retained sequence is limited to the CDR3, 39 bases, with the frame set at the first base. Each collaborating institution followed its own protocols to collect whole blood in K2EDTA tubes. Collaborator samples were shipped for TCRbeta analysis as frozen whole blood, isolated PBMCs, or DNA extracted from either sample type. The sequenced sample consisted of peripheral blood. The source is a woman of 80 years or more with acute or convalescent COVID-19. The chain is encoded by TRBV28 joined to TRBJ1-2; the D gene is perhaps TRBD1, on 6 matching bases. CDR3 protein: CASSPQGYYGYTF. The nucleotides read TGTGCCAGCAGTCCACAGGGATACTATGGCTACACCTTC.